The following is a TCR beta chain sequence with its context. Its specificity is not known. V lost 0 bases and J lost 9, with 16 bases in between. In germline, CDR1 is SGHRS, CDR2 YFSETQ. This CDR3 is built from 16 residues. Vbeta (60) and Jbeta (13) primers were used in the PCR. The table came from immunoSEQ multiplex PCR; TCRdb's copy has only in-frame clones and leaves some out. The table includes 250,000 to 350,000 clones, 70% to 90% detected once. The data originate from a study of cytomegalovirus exposure and HLA in healthy donors. General study results and limits: Confirmation was obtained in vitro that a few CMV-associated chains are specific for CMV antigens. In presence/absence analyses, roughly uniform sequencing depth across donors was assumed. Later analysis suggested links between common viral pathogens and several top significant clusters.

The TCR was taken from a woman aged 18 to 35 in good health and CMV-seronegative. The chain is built from TRBV5-1 and TRBJ1-6; perhaps TRBD1 as D (5 bases). Sequenced sample: PBMCs. Written as DNA, the CDR3 is TGCGCCAGCAGCTTGGAGGGGCCTTCACACGGTTCACCCCTCCACTTT. Its translation is CASSLEGPSHGSPLHF.